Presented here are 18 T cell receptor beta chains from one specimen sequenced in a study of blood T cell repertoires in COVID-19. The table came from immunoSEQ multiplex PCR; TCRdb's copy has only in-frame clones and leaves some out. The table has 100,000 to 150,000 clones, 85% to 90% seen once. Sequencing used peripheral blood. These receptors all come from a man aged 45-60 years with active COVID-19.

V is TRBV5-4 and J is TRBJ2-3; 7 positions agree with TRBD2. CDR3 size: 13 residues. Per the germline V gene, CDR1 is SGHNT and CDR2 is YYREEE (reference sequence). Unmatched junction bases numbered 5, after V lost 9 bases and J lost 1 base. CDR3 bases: TGTGCCACCCGTGGGGGGGGCACAGATACGCAGTATTTT. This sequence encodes CATRGGGTDTQYF. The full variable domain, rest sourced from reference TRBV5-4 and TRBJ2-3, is ETGVTQSPTHLIKTRGQQVTLRCSSQSGHNTVSWYQQALGQGPQFIFQYYREEENGRGNFPPRFSGLQFPNYSSELNVNALELDDSALYLCATRGGGTDTQYFGPGTRLTVL.

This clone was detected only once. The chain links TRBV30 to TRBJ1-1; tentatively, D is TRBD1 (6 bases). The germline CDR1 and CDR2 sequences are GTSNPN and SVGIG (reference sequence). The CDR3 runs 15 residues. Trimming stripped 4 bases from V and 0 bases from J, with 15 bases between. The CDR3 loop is CAWIAGVTMNTEAFF. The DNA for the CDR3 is TGTGCCTGGATCGCAGGGGTGACCATGAACACTGAAGCTTTCTTT.

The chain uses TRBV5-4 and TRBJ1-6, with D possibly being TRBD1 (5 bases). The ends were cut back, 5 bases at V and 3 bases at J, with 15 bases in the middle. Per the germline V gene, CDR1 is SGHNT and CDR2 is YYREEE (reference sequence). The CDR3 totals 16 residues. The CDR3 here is CASSLGRDSYNSPLHF. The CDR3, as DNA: TGTGCCAGCAGTCTGGGGCGGGATAGCTATAATTCACCCCTCCACTTT.

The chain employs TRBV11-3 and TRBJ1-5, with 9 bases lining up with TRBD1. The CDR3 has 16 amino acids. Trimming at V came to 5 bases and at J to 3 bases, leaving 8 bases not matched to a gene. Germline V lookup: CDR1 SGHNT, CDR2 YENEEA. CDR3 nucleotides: TGTGCCAGCAGCGTCCGGGACAGGGCCCTCAATCAGCCCCAGCATTTT. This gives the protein CASSVRDRALNQPQHF. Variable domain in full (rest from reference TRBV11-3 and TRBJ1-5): EAGVVQSPRYKIIEKKQPVAFWCNPISGHNTLYWYLQNLGQGPELLIRYENEEAVDDSQLPKDRFSAERLKGVDSTLKIQPAELGDSAVYLCASSVRDRALNQPQHFGDGTRLSIL.

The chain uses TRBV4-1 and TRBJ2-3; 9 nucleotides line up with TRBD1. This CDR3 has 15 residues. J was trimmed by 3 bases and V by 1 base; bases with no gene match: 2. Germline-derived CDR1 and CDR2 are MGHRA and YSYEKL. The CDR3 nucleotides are TGCGCCAGCAGCCAAGCGGGGACAGGGACAGATACGCAGTATTTT. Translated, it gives CASSQAGTGTDTQYF.

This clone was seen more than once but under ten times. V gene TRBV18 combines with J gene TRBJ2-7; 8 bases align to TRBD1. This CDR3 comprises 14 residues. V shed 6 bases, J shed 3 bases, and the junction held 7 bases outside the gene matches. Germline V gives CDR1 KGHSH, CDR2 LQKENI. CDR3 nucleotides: TGTGCCAGCTCGACGACAGGGGCTGGCTACGAGCAGTACTTC. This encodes CASSTTGAGYEQYF. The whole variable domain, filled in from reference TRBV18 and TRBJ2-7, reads NAGVMQNPRHLVRRRGQEARLRCSPMKGHSHVYWYRQLPEEGLKFMVYLQKENIIDESGMPKERFSAEFPKEGPSILRIQQVVRGDSAAYFCASSTTGAGYEQYFGPGTRLTVT.

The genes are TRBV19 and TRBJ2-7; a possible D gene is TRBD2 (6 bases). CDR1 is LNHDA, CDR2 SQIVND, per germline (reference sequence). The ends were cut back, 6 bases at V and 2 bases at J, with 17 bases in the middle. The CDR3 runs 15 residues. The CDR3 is CASSQEGTFAYEQYF. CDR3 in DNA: TGTGCCAGTAGCCAGGAGGGAACCTTCGCCTACGAGCAGTACTTC.

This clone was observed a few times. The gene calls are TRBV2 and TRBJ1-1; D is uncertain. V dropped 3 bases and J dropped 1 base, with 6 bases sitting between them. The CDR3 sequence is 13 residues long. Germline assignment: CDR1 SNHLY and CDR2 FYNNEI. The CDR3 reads CASSESANTEAFF. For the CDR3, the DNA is TGTGCCAGCAGTGAGAGTGCGAACACTGAAGCTTTCTTT.

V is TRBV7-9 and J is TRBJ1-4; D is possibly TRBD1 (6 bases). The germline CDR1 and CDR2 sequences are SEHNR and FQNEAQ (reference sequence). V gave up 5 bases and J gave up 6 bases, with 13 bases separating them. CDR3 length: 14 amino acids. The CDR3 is CASSMGAGDEKLFF. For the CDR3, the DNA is TGTGCCAGCAGCATGGGGGCTGGGGATGAAAAACTGTTTTTT.

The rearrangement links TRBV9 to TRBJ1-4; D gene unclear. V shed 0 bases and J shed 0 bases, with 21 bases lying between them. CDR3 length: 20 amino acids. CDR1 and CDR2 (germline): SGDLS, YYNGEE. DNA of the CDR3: TGTGCCAGCAGCGTAGGTCAGGCAGCCCGGAAGGCATCAACTAATGAAAAACTGTTTTTT. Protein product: CASSVGQAARKASTNEKLFF.

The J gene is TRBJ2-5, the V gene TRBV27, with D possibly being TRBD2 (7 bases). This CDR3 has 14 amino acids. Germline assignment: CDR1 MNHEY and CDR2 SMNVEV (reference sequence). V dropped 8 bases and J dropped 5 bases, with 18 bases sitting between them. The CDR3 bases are TGTGCCAGCTCCCTAGGGGGGGGGAGGGAGACCCAGTACTTC. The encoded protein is CASSLGGGRETQYF.

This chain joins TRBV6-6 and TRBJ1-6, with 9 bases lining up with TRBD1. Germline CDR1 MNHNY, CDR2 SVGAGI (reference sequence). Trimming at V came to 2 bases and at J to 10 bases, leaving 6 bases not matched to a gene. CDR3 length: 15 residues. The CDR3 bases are TGTGCCAGCAGTTACGAGGGACAGGGAATGTCACCCCTCCACTTT. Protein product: CASSYEGQGMSPLHF.

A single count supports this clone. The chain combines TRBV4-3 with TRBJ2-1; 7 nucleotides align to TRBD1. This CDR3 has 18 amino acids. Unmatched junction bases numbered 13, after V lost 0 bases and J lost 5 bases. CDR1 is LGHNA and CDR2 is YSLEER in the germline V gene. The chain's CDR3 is CASSQERLGQLINNEQFF. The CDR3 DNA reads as TGCGCCAGCAGCCAAGAGAGGTTGGGACAGCTCATCAACAATGAGCAGTTCTTC.

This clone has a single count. The CDR3 DNA reads as TGTGCCAGCAGCTTGGGGACAGGGTACGAGCAGTACTTC. It translates to CASSLGTGYEQYF. The rearrangement links TRBV5-4 to TRBJ2-7; 8 bases match TRBD1. This CDR3 is 13 amino acids long. V was clipped by 0 bases and J by 4 bases; unmatched bases: 0. The germline CDR1 and CDR2 sequences are SGHNT and YYREEE (reference sequence).

The CDR3 reads CASAGTSVEGLKTQYF. Written as DNA, the CDR3 is TGTGCCAGCGCCGGGACTAGCGTCGAGGGCTTAAAGACCCAGTACTTC. The chain carries TRBV5-8 and TRBJ2-5; 10 bases fit TRBD2. Trimming removed 7 bases from V and 6 bases from J; junction bases left unmatched: 15. The germline V gene has CDR1 SGHTS and CDR2 YDEGEE. This CDR3 spans 16 amino acids. Full variable domain (rest looked up from reference TRBV5-8 and TRBJ2-5): EAGVTQSPTHLIKTRGQQATLRCSPISGHTSVYWYQQALGLGLQFLLWYDEGEERNRGNFPPRFSGRQFPNYSSELNVNALELEDSALYLCASAGTSVEGLKTQYFGPGTRLLVL.

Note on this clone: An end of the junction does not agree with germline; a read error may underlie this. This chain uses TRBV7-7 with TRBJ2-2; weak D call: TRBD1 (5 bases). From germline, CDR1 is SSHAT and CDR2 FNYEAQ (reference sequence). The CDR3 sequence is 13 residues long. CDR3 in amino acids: CASSFQDNGELFF. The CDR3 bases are TGTGCTAGCAGCTTTCAGGACAACGGGGAGCTGTTTTTT.

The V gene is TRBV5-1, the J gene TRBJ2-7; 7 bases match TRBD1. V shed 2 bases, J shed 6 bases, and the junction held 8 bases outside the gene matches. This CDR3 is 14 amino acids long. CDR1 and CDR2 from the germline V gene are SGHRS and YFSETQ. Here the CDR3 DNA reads TGCGCCAGCAGCTTACGACAGGGATCGGGCGAGCAGTACTTC. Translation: CASSLRQGSGEQYF.

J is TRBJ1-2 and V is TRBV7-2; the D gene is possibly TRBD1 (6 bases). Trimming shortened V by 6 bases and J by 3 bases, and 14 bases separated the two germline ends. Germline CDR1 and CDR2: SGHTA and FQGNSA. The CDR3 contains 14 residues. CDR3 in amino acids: CASSSQTGDYGYTF. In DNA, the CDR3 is TGTGCCAGCAGTTCCCAGACAGGCGACTATGGCTACACCTTC.